This passage covers 11 T cell receptor beta chains from one sample sequenced in a study of CD8 T cells in ankylosing spondylitis. MiXCR was run by TCRdb on the 5' RACE reads, yielding one entry per CDR3 protein. The sample has around 250,000 distinct CDR3 sequences; approximately 11% are singletons. Source material: blood, either unsorted or a sorted T cell fraction (not recorded which). Receptors originate from a male donor with ankylosing spondylitis or in good health (not recorded which).

The CDR3 DNA is TGCGCCAGCAGCTGGACGGACAGGGGCCAAGAGACCCAGTACTTC. Translation: CASSWTDRGQETQYF. The chain uses TRBV5-1 and TRBJ2-5; TRBD1 agrees at 9 bases. Germline values: CDR1 SGHRS, CDR2 YFSETQ. The V gene end was trimmed by 3 bases and the J gene end by 1 base; junction bases not matched to a gene: 4. There are 15 residues in the CDR3.

A few counts support this clonotype. V usage is TRBV7-7 and J usage is TRBJ2-1; D tentatively reads TRBD1 or TRBD2 (6 bases each). Between the trimmed V and J ends, which lost 5 bases and 8 bases, there was a span of 16 bases. The CDR3 extends over 14 amino acids. CDR1 is SSHAT and CDR2 is FNYEAQ in the germline V gene (reference sequence). The CDR3 sequence is CASSPRVGGDEQFF. DNA for the CDR3: TGTGCCAGCAGCCCACGAGTGGGGGGCGATGAGCAGTTCTTC.

The chain combines TRBV5-1 with TRBJ2-1, with 10 bases that match TRBD1. CDR3 length: 15 residues. Germline CDR1 reads SGHRS; CDR2 reads YFSETQ. V lost 4 bases, J lost 5 bases, and 6 bases stayed unmatched. This CDR3 is CASSGQGVSDNEQFF. As DNA, the CDR3 is TGCGCCAGCAGCGGACAGGGGGTCAGCGACAATGAGCAGTTCTTC.

This clonotype has ten or more counts. The V and J genes are TRBV20-1 and TRBJ2-5, with D perhaps TRBD2 (6 bases). Trimming took off 5 bases at V and 4 bases at J, with 17 bases between the two ends. The CDR3 contains 14 residues. The germline V gene encodes CDR1 DFQATT and CDR2 SNEGSKA (reference sequence). The CDR3 nucleotides are TGCAGTGCTCCGAATAGCGGTAACCCAGAGACCCAGTACTTC. Translation: CSAPNSGNPETQYF.

The rearrangement uses TRBV5-1 and TRBJ2-6, with unresolved D. Trimming removed 4 bases at V and 1 base at J, with 15 bases between. Germline V CDR1 and CDR2: SGHRS, YFSETQ. The CDR3 extends over 17 amino acids. In DNA form, the CDR3 reads TGCGCCAGCAGCCCGGCGGCCAGCGCATCTGGGGCCAACGTCCTGACTTTC. This translates into CASSPAASASGANVLTF. Looking up the rest from reference TRBV5-1 and TRBJ2-6 gives the full variable domain: KAGVTQTPRYLIKTRGQQVTLSCSPISGHRSVSWYQQTPGQGLQFLFEYFSETQRNKGNFPGRFSGRQFSNSRSEMNVSTLELGDSALYLCASSPAASASGANVLTFGAGSRLTVL.

Ten or more counts support this clonotype. The J gene is TRBJ1-5, the V gene TRBV20-1; D is unclear. V was clipped by 3 bases and J by 10 bases, with 13 bases between them. This CDR3 comprises 12 residues. Looked up from germline, CDR1 is DFQATT and CDR2 is SNEGSKA (reference sequence). The CDR3 DNA reads as TGCAGTGCTAGGACCCCGACGACCCCCCAGCATTTT. Its translation: CSARTPTTPQHF.

As for this clonotype: One end of the junction varies from germline; a read error may be responsible. V and J are TRBV20-1 and TRBJ1-1; no definite D call. The CDR3 consists of 12 residues. Germline V gene data show CDR1 as DFQATT and CDR2 as SNEGSKA (reference sequence). The CDR3 nucleotides read TGCAGTGCTAGTAGACTCGGACCCGAAGTTTTCTTT. This sequence encodes CSASRLGPEVFF.

This clonotype was counted ten times or more. This chain uses TRBV9 with TRBJ2-2, with 7 positions matching TRBD2. Germline CDR1 is SGDLS and CDR2 is YYNGEE. The CDR3 consists of 16 residues. J was trimmed by 3 bases and V by 0 bases; bases with no gene match: 5. CDR3 protein: CASSVVASGDTGELFF. The DNA of the CDR3 is TGTGCCAGCAGCGTAGTAGCTAGCGGAGACACCGGGGAGCTGTTTTTT.

This clonotype was observed many times. The rearrangement links TRBV29-1 to TRBJ2-3; 7 bases agree with TRBD1. Germline values: CDR1 SQVTM, CDR2 ANQGSEA. The V and J ends lost 4 bases and 4 bases, in that order; junction bases with no gene match: 2. The length of the CDR3 is 12 residues. The CDR3 here is CSVATGADTQYF. For the CDR3, the DNA is TGCAGCGTTGCAACAGGGGCAGATACGCAGTATTTT.

This clonotype occurred a few times. The chain employs TRBV10-3 and TRBJ2-3; TRBD1 might be the D (5 bases). This CDR3 is built from 13 residues. V was trimmed by 11 bases and J by 3 bases, leaving 15 bases between them. CDR1 ENHRY and CDR2 SYGVKD come from the germline V gene. The CDR3 here is CALSRVWTDTQYF. CDR3 sequence (DNA): TGTGCCTTGTCCAGGGTTTGGACAGATACGCAGTATTTT.

This clonotype was seen ten or more times. The V and J genes are TRBV3-1 and TRBJ2-7, with a tentative D call TRBD2 (5 bases). CDR1 and CDR2 (germline): LGHDT, YNNKEL (reference sequence). CDR3 length: 13 amino acids. Trimming stripped 4 bases from V and 3 bases from J, with 10 bases between. This CDR3 reads CASSRSGNYEQYF. CDR3 in DNA: TGTGCCAGCAGCCGCTCGGGGAACTACGAGCAGTACTTC.